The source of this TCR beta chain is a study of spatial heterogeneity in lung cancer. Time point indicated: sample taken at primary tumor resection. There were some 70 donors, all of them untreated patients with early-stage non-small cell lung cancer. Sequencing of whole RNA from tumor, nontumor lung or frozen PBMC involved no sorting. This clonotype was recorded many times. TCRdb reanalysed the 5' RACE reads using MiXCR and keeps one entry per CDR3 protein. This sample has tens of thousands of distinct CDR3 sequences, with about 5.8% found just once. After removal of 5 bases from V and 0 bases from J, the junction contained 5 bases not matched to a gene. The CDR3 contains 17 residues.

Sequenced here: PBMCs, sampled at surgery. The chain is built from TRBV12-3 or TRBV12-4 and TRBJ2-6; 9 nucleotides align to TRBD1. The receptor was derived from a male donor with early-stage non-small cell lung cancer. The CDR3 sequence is CASSLTGGRSGANVLTF. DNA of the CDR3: TGTGCCAGCAGTCTGACAGGGGGGCGCTCTGGGGCCAACGTCCTGACTTTC.